Each of the 5 T cell receptor beta chains below was sequenced from the same sample in a study of blood T cell repertoires in COVID-19. Method: immunoSEQ multiplex PCR; TCRdb's copy keeps in-frame clones and lacks some. Counted here are approximately 330,000 clones, about nine tenths occurring once; the ten biggest clones make up approximately 9.4%. What was sequenced was peripheral blood. These receptors all stem from a man aged 25-45 years with COVID-19, enrolled during active disease.

The chain combines TRBV11-2 with TRBJ2-1, with D maybe TRBD2 (7 bases). Between the trimmed V and J ends, which lost 1 base and 4 bases, there was a span of 14 bases. This CDR3 is built from 16 residues. CDR1 is SGHAT and CDR2 is FQNNGV in the germline V gene. The DNA for the CDR3 is TGTGCCAGCAGCTTAGGGGGGGGCCATTTTTACAATGAGCAGTTCTTC. As protein: CASSLGGGHFYNEQFF.

This clone has just one count. The chain couples TRBV2 to TRBJ2-5; D is undetermined. Germline assignment: CDR1 SNHLY and CDR2 FYNNEI. The CDR3 loop spans 15 amino acids. V was shortened by 2 bases and J by 2 bases, with 12 bases between the two germline ends. The CDR3 loop reads CASSEYLGPQETQYF. The DNA of the CDR3 is TGTGCCAGCAGTGAATATCTAGGCCCGCAAGAGACCCAGTACTTC. Combining the CDR3 with reference TRBV2 and TRBJ2-5 gives the whole variable domain EPEVTQTPSHQVTQMGQEVILRCVPISNHLYFYWYRQILGQKVEFLVSFYNNEISEKSEIFDDQFSVERPDGSNFTLKIRSTKLEDSAMYFCASSEYLGPQETQYFGPGTRLLVL.

J is TRBJ2-5 and V is TRBV27; D perhaps matches TRBD2 (5 bases). The germline V and J ends were trimmed by 5 bases and 5 bases, with 18 bases remaining between them. Looked up from germline, CDR1 is MNHEY and CDR2 is SMNVEV (reference sequence). This CDR3 has 15 amino acids. CDR3 sequence reads: CASSTPGMGMETQYF. CDR3 DNA: TGTGCCAGCAGTACCCCGGGGATGGGGATGGAGACCCAGTACTTC.

There are a few counts of this clone. The genes are TRBV7-9 and TRBJ1-1; TRBD1 aligns across 10 bases. The CDR3 length is 14 residues. The ends lost 5 bases at V and 3 bases at J; junction bases unmatched: 3. CDR1 and CDR2 (germline): SEHNR, FQNEAQ (reference sequence). In DNA, the CDR3 is TGTGCCAGCAGCCAAGGACAGGGGGACACTGAAGCTTTCTTT. This translates into CASSQGQGDTEAFF.

This clone was recorded only once. The chain combines TRBV5-1 with TRBJ1-4; TRBD1 matches at 8 bases. The germline CDR1 and CDR2 sequences are SGHRS and YFSETQ. The CDR3 has 17 residues. The V gene end was trimmed by 4 bases and the J gene end by 8 bases; junction bases not matched to a gene: 16. This CDR3 reads CASSPGPTTGGKEKLFF. In DNA form, the CDR3 reads TGCGCCAGCAGCCCCGGCCCTACTACAGGGGGTAAAGAAAAACTGTTTTTT.